The 13 T cell receptor beta chains reported below all come from one sample, sequenced in a study of T cell responses to AZD1222 COVID-19 vaccine. Only in-frame clones appear in the TCRdb table, and some are missing; sequencing was by immunoSEQ multiplex PCR. The top ten clones hold approximately 3.6% of a sample with some 150,000 clones, more than 85% of them seen once. The source material was peripheral blood, sampled 28 days after the second AZD1222 dose. The receptors come from an adult who received the AZD1222 COVID-19 vaccine.

Only one count was recorded for this clone. This sequence joins TRBV5-1 and TRBJ2-7; 8 bases match TRBD2. CDR3 size: 15 residues. Germline trimming cut 5 bases from V and 4 bases from J; bases unmatched to any gene: 11. The germline gives CDR1 SGHRS, CDR2 YFSETQ. CDR3 residues: CASSLAGVGPYEQYF. DNA for the CDR3: TGCGCCAGCAGTCTAGCGGGCGTGGGGCCTTACGAGCAGTACTTC.

This chain uses TRBV6-2 or TRBV6-3 with TRBJ2-1; D remains ambiguous. Looked up from germline, CDR1 is MNHEY and CDR2 is SVGEGT. The CDR3 runs to 11 residues. V lost 5 bases to trimming and J lost 5 bases, with 4 bases between them. The CDR3 bases are TGTGCCAGCAGTCTCAACAATGAGCAGTTCTTC. Its translation: CASSLNNEQFF.

This rearrangement joins TRBV27 to TRBJ2-3, with D perhaps matching TRBD2 (6 bases). The CDR3 runs to 17 residues. Germline V gene sequence: CDR1 MNHEY, CDR2 SMNVEV (reference sequence). The V end lost 0 bases, the J end lost 6 bases, and 19 bases lay between the germline ends. CDR3 sequence (DNA): TGTGCCAGCAGTTTATCGGAACTAGGAGGGCCGTGGGATACGCAGTATTTT. Translation: CASSLSELGGPWDTQYF.

The gene calls are TRBV7-6 and TRBJ2-3, with TRBD1 matching over 9 bases. The CDR3 contains 17 residues. In germline, CDR1 is SGHVS, CDR2 FNYEAQ. Trimming at V came to 5 bases and at J to 3 bases, leaving 12 bases not matched to a gene. The CDR3 spells CASSLSTGTGRTDTQYF. CDR3 in DNA: TGTGCCAGCAGCCTATCGACCGGGACAGGGAGAACAGATACGCAGTATTTT.

This rearrangement joins TRBV30 to TRBJ2-3; possible D gene TRBD2, 6 bases. This CDR3 is 14 amino acids long. V was cut by 0 bases and J by 6 bases, with 13 bases left in between. Germline lookup yields CDR1 GTSNPN and CDR2 SVGIG (reference sequence). CDR3 nucleotide sequence: TGTGCCTGGAGTGTACTGAAGGGGAGGGATACGCAGTATTTT. Its translation: CAWSVLKGRDTQYF.

The J gene is TRBJ2-3, the V gene TRBV2; D gene unclear. The CDR3 has 14 amino acids. Per germline, CDR1 SNHLY and CDR2 FYNNEI. The V end lost 0 bases, the J end lost 11 bases, and 15 bases lay between the germline ends. For the CDR3, the DNA is TGTGCCAGCAGTGAAGCGCTTCTAGGGTATAGGCAGTATTTT. Translation gives CASSEALLGYRQYF.

The chain carries TRBV19 and TRBJ1-2, with 7 bases matching TRBD1. The trim removed 8 bases at V and 8 bases at J, leaving 11 bases unmatched. The CDR3 runs 13 residues. CDR1 is LNHDA, CDR2 SQIVND, per germline (reference sequence). The CDR3 nucleotides read TGTGCCAGTTATCGGGAGGGGGCATGGGGCTACACCTTC. This translates into CASYREGAWGYTF.

This sequence joins TRBV28 and TRBJ2-3; TRBD2 matches at 13 bases. CDR3 length equals 15 residues. From germline, CDR1 is MDHEN and CDR2 SYDVKM. V lost 6 bases to trimming and J lost 3 bases; unmatched junction nucleotides: 3. This chain's CDR3 is CASSRLAGGTDTQYF. In DNA form, the CDR3 reads TGTGCCAGCAGCCGACTAGCGGGAGGTACAGATACGCAGTATTTT.

The V and J genes are TRBV9 and TRBJ1-1; TRBD1 matches 12 bases. CDR3 length equals 23 residues. Germline V gives CDR1 SGDLS, CDR2 YYNGEE. Unmatched junction bases numbered 25, after V lost 4 bases and J lost 0 bases. Here the CDR3 reads CASSSQRRPGTGGELIMNTEAFF. The CDR3 region has the DNA TGTGCCAGCAGCTCACAGAGGCGCCCCGGGACAGGGGGCGAGTTGATAATGAACACTGAAGCTTTCTTT. Filled out from reference TRBV9 and TRBJ1-1, the complete variable domain reads DSGVTQTPKHLITATGQRVTLRCSPRSGDLSVYWYQQSLDQGLQFLIQYYNGEERAKGNILERFSAQQFPDLHSELNLSSLELGDSALYFCASSSQRRPGTGGELIMNTEAFFGQGTRLTVV.

The gene calls are TRBV28 and TRBJ1-5; TRBD1 might be the D (5 bases). The CDR3 totals 10 residues. CDR1 is MDHEN, CDR2 SYDVKM, per germline. With 11 bases removed from V and 9 bases from J, the gap between germline ends came to 11 bases. The CDR3: CAGGERPQHF. CDR3 nucleotides: TGTGCCGGGGGTGAGCGGCCCCAGCATTTT.

The rearrangement links TRBV7-2 to TRBJ2-1, with 8 bases fitting TRBD2. J lost 6 bases, V lost 7 bases, and 11 bases had no gene match. Germline CDR1 and CDR2: SGHTA and FQGNSA. CDR3 length: 15 amino acids. CDR3 DNA: TGTGCCAGCACCGGAGAGCTAGCGGGCCGCAATGAGCAGTTCTTC. This translates into CASTGELAGRNEQFF.

This chain connects TRBV3-1 (or the pseudogene TRBV3-2) to TRBJ2-7; TRBD2 is a possible D gene (6 bases). This CDR3 spans 15 amino acids. V lost 4 bases to trimming and J lost 4 bases, with 17 bases between them. Looked up from germline, CDR1 is LGHDT and CDR2 is YNNKEL (reference sequence). The CDR3 spells CASSLRTEGIYEQYF. CDR3 DNA sequence: TGTGCCAGCAGCCTCCGGACGGAGGGAATTTACGAGCAGTACTTC.

The chain employs TRBV29-1 and TRBJ1-5, with TRBD1 as a possible D gene (5 bases). This CDR3 comprises 15 residues. From germline, CDR1 is SQVTM and CDR2 ANQGSEA. Deletions cut 6 bases from V and 6 bases from J, with 21 bases between. CDR3 in DNA: TGCAGCGTCCACATGGACGAGGGACGGGGTCAGCCCCAGCATTTT. It encodes CSVHMDEGRGQPQHF.